Each of the 5 T cell receptor beta chains below was sequenced from the same sample in a study of PD-L1 blockade in urothelial cancer. Libraries were prepared by immunoSEQ multiplex PCR; TCRdb keeps only in-frame clonotypes and omits some of them. The data show 35,000 to 45,000 clones, 84% seen once. Time point defined: peripheral blood 6 weeks after treatment start. Specimen: PBMCs, collected around atezolizumab (anti-PD-L1) treatment. Receptor source: a man aged 40-49 years with urothelial cancer.

This rearrangement joins TRBV7-8 to TRBJ2-7; the D is unclear. Germline CDR1 SGHVS, CDR2 FQNEAQ. V gave up 4 bases and J gave up 0 bases, with 13 bases separating them. This CDR3 comprises 15 residues. CDR3 protein: CASSSRRLTSYEQYF. CDR3 in DNA: TGTGCCAGCAGCTCGCGCCGTCTCACCTCCTACGAGCAGTACTTC.

This chain uses TRBV2 with TRBJ2-7; 13 positions match TRBD2. With V trimmed by 10 bases and J by 5 bases, 8 bases remained unmatched. This CDR3 has 14 residues. Germline CDR1 and CDR2: SNHLY and FYNNEI. CDR3 amino acids: CATKGLAGRNEQYF. CDR3 nucleotides: TGTGCCACCAAGGGACTAGCGGGAAGGAACGAGCAGTACTTC.

This clone was observed a single time. V gene TRBV4-1 combines with J gene TRBJ2-5; tentatively, D is TRBD1 (5 bases). This CDR3 is built from 16 residues. Per the germline V gene, CDR1 is MGHRA and CDR2 is YSYEKL. The V gene lost 3 bases and the J gene lost 4 bases, with 18 bases spanning the gap. CDR3 sequence reads: CASSHLNMGLIETQYF. The CDR3 DNA reads TGCGCCAGCAGCCATCTCAATATGGGGCTCATAGAGACCCAGTACTTC.

The rearrangement links TRBV11-2 to TRBJ1-1; the D is unclear. V was shortened by 2 bases and J by 1 base, with 11 bases between the two germline ends. The CDR3 totals 15 residues. The germline CDR1 and CDR2 sequences are SGHAT and FQNNGV. This CDR3 is CASSLRSAGNTEAFF. In DNA form, the CDR3 reads TGTGCCAGCAGCTTAAGGTCGGCGGGGAACACTGAAGCTTTCTTT.

V is TRBV18 and J is TRBJ2-3, with 10 nucleotides matching TRBD2. V was clipped by 1 base and J by 3 bases; unmatched bases: 7. The CDR3 sequence is 17 residues long. Germline assignment: CDR1 KGHSH and CDR2 LQKENI. CDR3 residues: CASSPLPLAGLTDTQYF. In nucleotides, the CDR3 is TGTGCCAGCTCACCACTACCACTAGCGGGGTTGACAGATACGCAGTATTTT.